This T cell receptor beta chain was retrieved from a study of shared clonotypes between healthy human individuals. Only in-frame clones appear in the TCRdb table, and some are missing; sequencing was by immunoSEQ multiplex PCR. Here the sample spans fewer than 1.4 million clones, about 80% being singletons. This CDR3 region has 15 residues. Trimming cost V 9 bases and J 1 base, with 18 bases left between them. The germline V gene has CDR1 LNHDA and CDR2 SQIVND (reference sequence). The sequence was obtained from a man between 18 and 35 years old in good health. Some clones in this sample may be carry-over from other donors' samples. The genes are TRBV19 and TRBJ1-1; tentatively, D is TRBD1 (5 bases). The sample was memory CD4+ T cells from PBMCs. Subset noted: CD45RA-negative fraction. The CDR3 coding sequence is TGTGCCAGCCAGGTTGACAGAGGAGGGAACACTGAAGCTTTCTTT. It encodes CASQVDRGGNTEAFF.